This T cell receptor (beta chain) was sequenced for a study of blood T cell repertoires in COVID-19 (dated by TCRdb to 2020 to 2022). Regarding the research as a whole: The collaborator samples originated in the United States, Italy and Spain and spanned the acute and convalescent phases of COVID-19. The material from the prospective study consisted of cDNA or gDNA derived from T cells, B-cell-depleted T cells, or PBMCs. Subjects who had been exposed to COVID-19, were actively infected with it, or had recovered from it provided the deeply sampled blood TCRbeta repertoires that made up the dataset. The repertoires were released in a freely available public database meant as a resource for research on the immune response to SARS-CoV-2. Samples were obtained from the ongoing ImmuneRACE study (first 160 participants) and from 1,254 subjects provided by 6 global collaborators. Sample metadata almost always included a de-identified subject ID, COVID-19 status, age in years and sex. Where HLA class I and class II types were available, the types were taken from metadata supplied by the sample provider, not from assay-based typing.

Here is what the overall study found, with its caveats: Clinical and demographic metadata were provided uncurated, with the amount varying by source and participant.

TCRbeta CDR3 regions were amplified from genomic DNA using the immunoSEQ Assay, a bias-controlled multiplex PCR. In the authors' own workflow: Within the assay, amplification of reference gene primers was used to estimate how many nucleated cells each sample contained. Sequence reads were collapsed and filtered to measure the absolute abundance of every unique TCRbeta CDR3 rearrangement. For each sample, productive Simpson clonality was calculated by taking the square root of Simpson's diversity index across productive rearrangements. What TCRdb holds here is the immuneACCESS table cut down to in-frame rearrangements. Part of the clones is not present; checked against another copy, under half of the missing clones reflect an unresolved V gene, and the others are unexplained. V, J and clone size are those of that table, while D and trimming were read from the DNA. This sample is represented by 250,000 to 300,000 clones; approximately 82% of them were singletons. The ten largest clones capture about 4.9% of the sample.

A second Seattle source provided samples from volunteer blood donors who had recovered from COVID-19. Whole blood was collected in K2EDTA tubes by collaborating institutions according to the institutions' own protocols. For TCRbeta analysis, collaborator samples were shipped as frozen whole blood, as isolated PBMCs, or as DNA extracted from either sample type. Comment on this clone: There is no known antigen for this receptor. No much larger clone is present one base from it, and per-base qualities are unavailable.

The clonotype originates from a man in his sixties who had recovered from COVID-19. The material sequenced was peripheral blood.

The DNA sequence is TGTGCCAGCAGCTTATTAGGGAGGACAGGGGACTACAATGAGCAGTTCTTC. This translates into CASSLLGRTGDYNEQFF. The chain couples TRBV7-6 to TRBJ2-1; 9 central bases correspond to TRBD1. The CDR3 starts with the cysteine, ends with the phenylalanine, and has 17 residues. Just the 51-base CDR3 DNA is kept, in frame starting at base 1. Trimmed from V: 2 bases; trimmed from J: 3 bases; junction bases lacking a gene match: 8. CDR1 and CDR2, per the germline V gene, are SGHVS and FNYEAQ.